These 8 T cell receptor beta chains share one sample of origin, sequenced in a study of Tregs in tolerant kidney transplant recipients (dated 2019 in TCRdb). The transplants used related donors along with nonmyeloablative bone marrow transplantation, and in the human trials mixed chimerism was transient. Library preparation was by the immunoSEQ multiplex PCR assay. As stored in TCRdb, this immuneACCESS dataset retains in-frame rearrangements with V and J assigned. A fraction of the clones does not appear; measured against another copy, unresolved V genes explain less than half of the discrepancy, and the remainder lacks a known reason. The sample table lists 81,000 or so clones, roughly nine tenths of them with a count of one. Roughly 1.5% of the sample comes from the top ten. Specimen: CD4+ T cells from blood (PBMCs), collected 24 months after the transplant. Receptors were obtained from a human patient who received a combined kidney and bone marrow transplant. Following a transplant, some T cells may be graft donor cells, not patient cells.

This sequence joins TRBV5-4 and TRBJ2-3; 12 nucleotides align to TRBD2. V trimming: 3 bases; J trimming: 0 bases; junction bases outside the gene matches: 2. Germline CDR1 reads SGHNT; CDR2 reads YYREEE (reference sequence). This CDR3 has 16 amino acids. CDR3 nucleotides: TGTGCCAGCAGCTCCGGGACTAGCGGGAGCACAGATACGCAGTATTTT. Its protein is CASSSGTSGSTDTQYF.

The CDR3 DNA sequence: TGTGCCAGCAGCCCCCGTCCCGGGACAGGGAACACTGAAGCTTTCTTT. Translation gives CASSPRPGTGNTEAFF. The chain is built from TRBV9 and TRBJ1-1, with 8 bases matching TRBD1. With 4 bases clipped from V and 1 base from J, the junction kept 9 bases outside the gene matches. CDR3 length: 16 residues. In germline, CDR1 is SGDLS, CDR2 YYNGEE.

The CDR3 sequence is CASMRTLNNYGYTF. The CDR3 nucleotides are TGTGCCAGTATGAGAACTCTGAATAACTATGGCTACACCTTC. The chain combines TRBV19 with TRBJ1-2; D gene ambiguous. Per the germline V gene, CDR1 is LNHDA and CDR2 is SQIVND (reference sequence). The V end lost 7 bases, the J end lost 1 base, and 13 bases lay between the germline ends. The CDR3 covers 14 residues. Full variable domain (missing parts from reference TRBV19 and TRBJ1-2): DGGITQSPKYLFRKEGQNVTLSCEQNLNHDAMYWYRQDPGQGLRLIYYSQIVNDFQKGDIAEGYSVSREKKESFPLTVTSAQKNPTAFYLCASMRTLNNYGYTFGSGTRLTVV.

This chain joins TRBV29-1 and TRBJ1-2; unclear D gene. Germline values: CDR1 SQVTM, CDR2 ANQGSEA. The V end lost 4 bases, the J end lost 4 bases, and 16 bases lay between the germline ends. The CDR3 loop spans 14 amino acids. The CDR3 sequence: CSVVNNSRPYGYTF. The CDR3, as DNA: TGCAGCGTTGTGAATAACAGTCGGCCCTATGGCTACACCTTC.

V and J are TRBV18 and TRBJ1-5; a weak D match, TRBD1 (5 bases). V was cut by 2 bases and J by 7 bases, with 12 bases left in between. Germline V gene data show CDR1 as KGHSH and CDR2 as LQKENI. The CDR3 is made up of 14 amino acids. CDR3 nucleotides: TGTGCCAGCTCACCAGGGGGGGGGATCCAGCCCCAGCATTTT. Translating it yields CASSPGGGIQPQHF.

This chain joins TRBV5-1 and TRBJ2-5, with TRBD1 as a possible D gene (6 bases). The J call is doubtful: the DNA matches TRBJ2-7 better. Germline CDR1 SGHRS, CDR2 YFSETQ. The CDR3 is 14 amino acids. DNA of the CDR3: TGCGCCAGCAGCTTGGAAGGGGGAAGCTACGAGCAGTACTTC. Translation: CASSLEGGSYEQYF.

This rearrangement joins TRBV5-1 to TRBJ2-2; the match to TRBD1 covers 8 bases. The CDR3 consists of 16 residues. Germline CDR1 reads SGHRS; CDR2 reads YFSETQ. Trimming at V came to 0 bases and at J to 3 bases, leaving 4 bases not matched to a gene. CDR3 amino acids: CASSLVTGGYTGELFF. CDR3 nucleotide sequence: TGCGCCAGCAGCTTGGTCACAGGGGGATACACCGGGGAGCTGTTTTTT.

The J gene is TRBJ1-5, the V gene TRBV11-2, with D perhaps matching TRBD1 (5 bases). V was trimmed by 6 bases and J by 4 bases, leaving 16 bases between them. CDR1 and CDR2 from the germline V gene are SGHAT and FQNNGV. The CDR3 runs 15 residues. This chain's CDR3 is CASSQFGGSNQPQHF. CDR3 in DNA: TGTGCCAGCAGTCAATTCGGGGGGTCTAATCAGCCCCAGCATTTT.